This paragraph reports one TCR beta chain. After removal of 6 bases from V and 8 bases from J, the junction contained 3 bases not matched to a gene. This CDR3 has 12 residues. Germline CDR1 and CDR2: SNHLY and FYNNEI. The protocol was immunoSEQ multiplex PCR, while the TCRdb copy is restricted to in-frame clones and leaves out a portion. The sample includes 74,000 or so clones, 95% to 97% of them seen just once. This sample is drawn from a study of technical replicates of blood from a handful of donors. Sequenced material: T cells isolated from PBMCs. The clonotype comes from a human donor in good health. The genes are TRBV2 and TRBJ1-4; 7 bases line up with TRBD1. CDR3 in amino acids: CASRARGEKLFF. The CDR3 nucleotides are TGTGCCAGCAGGGCCAGGGGGGAAAAACTGTTTTTT.